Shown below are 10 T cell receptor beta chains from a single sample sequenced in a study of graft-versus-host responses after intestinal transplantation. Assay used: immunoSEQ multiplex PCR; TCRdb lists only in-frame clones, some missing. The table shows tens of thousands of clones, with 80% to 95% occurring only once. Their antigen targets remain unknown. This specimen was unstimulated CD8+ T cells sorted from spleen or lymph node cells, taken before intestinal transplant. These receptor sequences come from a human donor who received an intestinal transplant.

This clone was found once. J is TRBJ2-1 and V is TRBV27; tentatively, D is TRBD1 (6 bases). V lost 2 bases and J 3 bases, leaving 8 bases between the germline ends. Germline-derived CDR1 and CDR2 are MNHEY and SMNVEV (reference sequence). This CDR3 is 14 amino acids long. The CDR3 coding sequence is TGTGCCAGCAGTTTACAGGGGAACTACAATGAGCAGTTCTTC. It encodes CASSLQGNYNEQFF.

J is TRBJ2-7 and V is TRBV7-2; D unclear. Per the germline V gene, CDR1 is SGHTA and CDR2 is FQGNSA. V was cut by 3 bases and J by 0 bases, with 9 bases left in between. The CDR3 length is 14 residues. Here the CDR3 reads CASSLAGSSYEQYF. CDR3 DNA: TGTGCCAGCAGCTTGGCAGGAAGCTCCTACGAGCAGTACTTC.

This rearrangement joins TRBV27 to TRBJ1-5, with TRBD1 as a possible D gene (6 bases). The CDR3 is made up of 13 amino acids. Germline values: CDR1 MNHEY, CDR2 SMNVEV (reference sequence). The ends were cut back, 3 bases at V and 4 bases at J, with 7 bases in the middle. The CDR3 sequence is CASSFGQNQPQHF. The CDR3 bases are TGTGCCAGCAGTTTCGGACAGAATCAGCCCCAGCATTTT.

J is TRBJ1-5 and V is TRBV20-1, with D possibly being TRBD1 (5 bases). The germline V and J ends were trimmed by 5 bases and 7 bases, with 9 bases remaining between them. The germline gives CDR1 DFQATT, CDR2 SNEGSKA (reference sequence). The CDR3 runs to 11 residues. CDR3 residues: CSASQGQPQHF. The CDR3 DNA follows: TGCAGTGCTTCTCAGGGACAGCCCCAGCATTTT.

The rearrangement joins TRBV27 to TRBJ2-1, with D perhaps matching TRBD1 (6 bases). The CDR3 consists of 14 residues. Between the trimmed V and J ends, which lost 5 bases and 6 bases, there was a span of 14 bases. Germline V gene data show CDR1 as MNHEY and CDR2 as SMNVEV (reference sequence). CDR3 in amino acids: CASSTVDSLNEQFF. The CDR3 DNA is TGTGCCAGCAGTACCGTGGACAGCCTCAATGAGCAGTTCTTC.

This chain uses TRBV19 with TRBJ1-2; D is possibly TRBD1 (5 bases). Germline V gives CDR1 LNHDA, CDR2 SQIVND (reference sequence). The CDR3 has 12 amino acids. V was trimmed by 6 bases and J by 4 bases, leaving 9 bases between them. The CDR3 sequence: CASSPGIYGYTF. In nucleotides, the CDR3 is TGTGCCAGTAGCCCAGGGATCTATGGCTACACCTTC.

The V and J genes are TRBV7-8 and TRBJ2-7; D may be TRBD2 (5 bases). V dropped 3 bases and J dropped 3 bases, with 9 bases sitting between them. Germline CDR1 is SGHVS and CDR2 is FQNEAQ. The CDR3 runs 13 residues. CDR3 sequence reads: CASSLGASYEQYF. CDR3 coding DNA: TGTGCCAGCAGCTTGGGAGCGAGCTACGAGCAGTACTTC.

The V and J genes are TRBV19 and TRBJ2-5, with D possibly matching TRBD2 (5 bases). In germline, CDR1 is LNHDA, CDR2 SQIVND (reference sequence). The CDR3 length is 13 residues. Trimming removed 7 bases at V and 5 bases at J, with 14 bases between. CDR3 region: CASNRGGGETQYF. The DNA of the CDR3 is TGTGCCAGTAACCGTGGAGGCGGTGAGACCCAGTACTTC.

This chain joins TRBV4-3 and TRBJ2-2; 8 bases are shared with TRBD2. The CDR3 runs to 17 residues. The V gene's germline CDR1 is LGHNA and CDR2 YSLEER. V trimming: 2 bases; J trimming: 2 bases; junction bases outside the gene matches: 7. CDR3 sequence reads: CASSQLVAGQNTGELFF. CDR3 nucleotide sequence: TGCGCCAGCAGCCAATTGGTAGCGGGACAAAACACCGGGGAGCTGTTTTTT.

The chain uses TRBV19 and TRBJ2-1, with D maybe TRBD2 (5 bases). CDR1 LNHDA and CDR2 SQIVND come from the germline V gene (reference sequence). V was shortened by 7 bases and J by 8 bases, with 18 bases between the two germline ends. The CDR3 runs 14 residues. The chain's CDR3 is CASNHVRGVDEQFF. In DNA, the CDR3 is TGTGCCAGTAACCATGTTCGGGGTGTGGATGAGCAGTTCTTC.